Shown below are 10 T cell receptor beta chains from a single sample sequenced in a study of cytomegalovirus exposure and HLA in healthy donors. The PCR used 60 Vbeta and 13 Jbeta primers. TCRdb's table, derived via immunoSEQ multiplex PCR, lists solely in-frame clones and lacks some. The table lists about 200,000 clones. Sequenced: PBMCs. All receptors derive from a girl aged 2 to 9 in good health and CMV-seropositive.

The CDR3 DNA is TGCGCCAGCAGCCCGATACGCGACGGGGGAGATACGCAGTATTTT. It encodes CASSPIRDGGDTQYF. This chain connects TRBV4-1 to TRBJ2-3; D may be TRBD2 (6 bases). This CDR3 is built from 15 residues. V was cut by 4 bases and J by 5 bases, with 16 bases left in between. Germline-derived CDR1 and CDR2 are MGHRA and YSYEKL.

The chain joins TRBV6-5 to TRBJ1-1; perhaps TRBD1 as D (6 bases). In germline, CDR1 is MNHEY, CDR2 SVGAGI. The V gene lost 7 bases and the J gene lost 6 bases, with 21 bases spanning the gap. This CDR3 is 15 amino acids long. CDR3 nucleotides: TGTGCCAGCAACCCCCCGCCGGGACAAGGACCTGAAGCTTTCTTT. Translated, it gives CASNPPPGQGPEAFF.

The rearrangement links TRBV11-2 to TRBJ2-7, with D unclear. With 1 base removed from V and 3 bases from J, the gap between germline ends came to 7 bases. The germline CDR1 and CDR2 sequences are SGHAT and FQNNGV. The CDR3 sequence is 13 residues long. The CDR3 DNA reads TGTGCCAGCAGCTTAGGTACAAACTACGAGCAGTACTTC. Encoded protein: CASSLGTNYEQYF.

CDR3 DNA: TGTGCCAGCCGACGTATGGCGGGGGCTAGCTATGGCTACACCTTC. This translates into CASRRMAGASYGYTF. The rearrangement links TRBV6-5 to TRBJ1-2; a weak D match, TRBD1 (6 bases). Germline V gene data show CDR1 as MNHEY and CDR2 as SVGAGI. The CDR3 extends over 15 amino acids. V was pared by 8 bases and J by 4 bases, with 20 bases between.

This clone is identified as medium-sized from frequency. The rearrangement links TRBV6-4 to TRBJ2-2; possible D gene TRBD1, 5 bases. Germline-derived CDR1 and CDR2 are MRHNA and SNTAGT. V was shortened by 3 bases and J by 3 bases, with 5 bases between the two germline ends. The CDR3 totals 13 residues. The CDR3 is CASSEGDTGELFF. The DNA of the CDR3 is TGTGCCAGCAGTGAAGGGGACACCGGGGAGCTGTTTTTT.

The rearrangement joins TRBV4-2 to TRBJ2-1; 7 bases are shared with TRBD2. Unmatched junction bases numbered 9, after V lost 1 base and J lost 6 bases. From germline, CDR1 is LGHNA and CDR2 YNFKEQ. The CDR3 has 16 amino acids. The DNA for the CDR3 is TGTGCCAGCAGCCAAGTGGCACTAGCGCTAATCAATGAGCAGTTCTTC. The encoded protein is CASSQVALALINEQFF.

The chain is built from TRBV6-5 and TRBJ1-1; no reliable D call. The length of the CDR3 is 13 residues. Germline V gene data show CDR1 as MNHEY and CDR2 as SVGAGI. V was pared by 1 base and J by 3 bases, with 6 bases between. The CDR3 sequence is CASSYYRDTEAFF. CDR3 nucleotide sequence: TGTGCCAGCAGTTACTATCGGGACACTGAAGCTTTCTTT.

The V gene is TRBV10-3, the J gene TRBJ2-5; TRBD1 might be the D (6 bases). The J call could be wrong; TRBJ2-7 is a better fit for the DNA end. This CDR3 region has 15 residues. CDR1 and CDR2 (germline): ENHRY, SYGVKD. CDR3 sequence: CAISELRDTHYEQYF. CDR3 nucleotide sequence: TGTGCCATCAGTGAGTTGAGGGACACCCACTACGAGCAGTACTTC.

This sequence joins TRBV28 and TRBJ2-7, with 12 bases identical to TRBD1. With V trimmed by 4 bases and J by 5 bases, 6 bases remained unmatched. The CDR3 length is 15 residues. Germline V gene sequence: CDR1 MDHEN, CDR2 SYDVKM. CDR3 nucleotides: TGTGCCAGCAGTTCCGGGGGACAGGGGGCGAACGAGCAGTACTTC. It is translated as CASSSGGQGANEQYF. Combining the CDR3 with reference TRBV28 and TRBJ2-7 gives the whole variable domain DVKVTQSSRYLVKRTGEKVFLECVQDMDHENMFWYRQDPGLGLRLIYFSYDVKMKEKGDIPEGYSVSREKKERFSLILESASTNQTSMYLCASSSGGQGANEQYFGPGTRLTVT.

J is TRBJ1-2 and V is TRBV9, with a weak D call TRBD1 (5 bases). V was clipped by 0 bases and J by 8 bases, with 11 bases between them. Germline V CDR1 and CDR2: SGDLS, YYNGEE. This CDR3 comprises 13 residues. The CDR3 region is CASSVGQLGGYTF. CDR3 sequence (DNA): TGTGCCAGCAGCGTAGGACAGCTTGGGGGCTACACCTTC.